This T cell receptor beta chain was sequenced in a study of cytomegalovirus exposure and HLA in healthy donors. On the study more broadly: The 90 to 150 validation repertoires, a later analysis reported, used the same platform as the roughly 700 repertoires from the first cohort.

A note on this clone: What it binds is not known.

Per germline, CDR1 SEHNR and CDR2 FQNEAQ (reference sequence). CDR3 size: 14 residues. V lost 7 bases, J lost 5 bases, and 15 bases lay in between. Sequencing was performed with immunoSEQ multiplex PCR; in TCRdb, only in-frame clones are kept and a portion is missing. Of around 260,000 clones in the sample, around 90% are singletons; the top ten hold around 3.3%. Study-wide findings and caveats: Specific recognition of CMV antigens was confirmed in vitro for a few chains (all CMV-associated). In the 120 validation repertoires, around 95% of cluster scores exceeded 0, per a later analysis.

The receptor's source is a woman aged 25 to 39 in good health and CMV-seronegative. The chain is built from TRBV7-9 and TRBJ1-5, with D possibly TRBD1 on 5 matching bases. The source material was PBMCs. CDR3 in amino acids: CASNYRQIDQPQHF. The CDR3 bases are TGTGCCAGCAACTACAGGCAAATCGATCAGCCCCAGCATTTT.